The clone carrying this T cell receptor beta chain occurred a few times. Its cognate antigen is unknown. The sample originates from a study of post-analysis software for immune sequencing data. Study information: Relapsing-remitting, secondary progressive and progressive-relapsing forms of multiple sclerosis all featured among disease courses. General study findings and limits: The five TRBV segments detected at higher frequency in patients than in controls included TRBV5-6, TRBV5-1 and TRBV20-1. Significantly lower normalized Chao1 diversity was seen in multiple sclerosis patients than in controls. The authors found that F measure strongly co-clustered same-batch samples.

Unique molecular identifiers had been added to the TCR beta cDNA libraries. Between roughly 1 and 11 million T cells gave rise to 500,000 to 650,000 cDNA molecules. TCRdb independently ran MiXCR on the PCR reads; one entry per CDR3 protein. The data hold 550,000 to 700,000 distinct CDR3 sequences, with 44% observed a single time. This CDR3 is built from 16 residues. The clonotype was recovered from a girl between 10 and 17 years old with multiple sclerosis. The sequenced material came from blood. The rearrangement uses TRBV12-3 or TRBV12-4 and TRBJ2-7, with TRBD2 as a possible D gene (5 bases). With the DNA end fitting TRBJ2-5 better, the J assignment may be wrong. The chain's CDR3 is CASRRGLYLGKETQYF. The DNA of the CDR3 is TGTGCCAGCAGAAGAGGACTCTACCTGGGGAAAGAGACCCAGTACTTC.